The clone carrying this T cell receptor (beta chain) was detected only once. Sequencing used immunoSEQ multiplex PCR; TCRdb keeps in-frame clones, though not all of them. The data hold about 340,000 clones, with 86% observed a single time. The record originates from a study of blood T cell repertoires in COVID-19. The source of this sequence is a woman aged 60-70 years with COVID-19, enrolled during active disease. The sequencing sample was made of peripheral blood.

Here the CDR3 DNA reads TGCGCCAGCAGCCACCGCCGGCTAGCGGGGGGGCCGAGCTCCTACAATGAGCAGTTCTTC. It translates to CASSHRRLAGGPSSYNEQFF. The gene calls are TRBV4-1 and TRBJ2-1, with 12 bases identical to TRBD2. This CDR3 is built from 20 residues. V lost 3 bases and J lost 0; bases outside the gene matches: 12. Looked up from germline, CDR1 is MGHRA and CDR2 is YSYEKL.